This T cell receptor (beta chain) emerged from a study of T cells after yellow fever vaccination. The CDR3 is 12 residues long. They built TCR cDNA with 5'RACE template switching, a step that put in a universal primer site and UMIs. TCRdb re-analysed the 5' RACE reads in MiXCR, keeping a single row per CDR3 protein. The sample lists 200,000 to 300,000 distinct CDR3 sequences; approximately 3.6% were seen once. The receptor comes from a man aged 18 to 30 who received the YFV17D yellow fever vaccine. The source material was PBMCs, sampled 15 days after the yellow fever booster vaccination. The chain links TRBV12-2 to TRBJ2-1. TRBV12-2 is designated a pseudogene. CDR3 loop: CASRLGMGEQFF. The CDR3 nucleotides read TGTGCAAGTCGCTTAGGGATGGGTGAGCAGTTCTTC.